Each of the 28 T cell receptor beta chains below was sequenced from the same sample in a study of T cell responses to AZD1222 COVID-19 vaccine. Here immunoSEQ multiplex PCR was the method, and the copy in TCRdb shows in-frame clones only, minus some. The repertoire holds roughly 77,000 clones, around 90% seen once, with around 5.1% in the top ten. Sequencing used peripheral blood, obtained on day 0 of MenACWY control vaccination. These receptors were taken from an adult in good health.

This clone was seen a handful of times. The chain recombines TRBV6-2 or TRBV6-3 with TRBJ2-1; no definite D call. This CDR3 region has 16 residues. Germline-derived CDR1 and CDR2 are MNHEY and SVGEGT. Trimming took 2 bases from V and 0 from J, leaving 11 bases between them. The CDR3 region has the DNA TGTGCCAGCAGTTACACAGAGGAAGGCTCCTACAATGAGCAGTTCTTC. Amino acids: CASSYTEEGSYNEQFF.

The chain has TRBV19 and TRBJ2-5, with 12 bases identical to TRBD2. The CDR3 runs to 19 residues. Germline values: CDR1 LNHDA, CDR2 SQIVND (reference sequence). The V and J ends lost 1 base and 0 bases, in that order; junction bases with no gene match: 9. This chain's CDR3 is CASSIVKRTSGVYQETQYF. CDR3 in DNA: TGTGCCAGTAGTATAGTGAAAAGGACTAGCGGGGTGTACCAAGAGACCCAGTACTTC.

V and J are TRBV12-3 or TRBV12-4 and TRBJ1-6, with a weak D call TRBD1 (6 bases). The CDR3 extends over 12 amino acids. The germline V and J ends were trimmed by 7 bases and 9 bases, with 10 bases remaining between them. The CDR3 region has the DNA TGTGCCAGCATGAAGGGGGGTTCACCCCTCCACTTT. This gives the protein CASMKGGSPLHF.

The chain has TRBV19 and TRBJ1-4; D possibly corresponds to TRBD1 (5 bases). Germline lookup yields CDR1 LNHDA and CDR2 SQIVND (reference sequence). Trimming pared 1 base from V and 7 bases from J, leaving 7 bases between. The CDR3 loop spans 13 amino acids. In nucleotides, the CDR3 is TGTGCCAGTAGTATAGGGGGCGGTGAAAAACTGTTTTTT. Encoded protein: CASSIGGGEKLFF.

This chain connects TRBV28 to TRBJ2-4; 14 bases are a match to TRBD2. CDR1 and CDR2 (germline): MDHEN, SYDVKM. The ends lost 0 bases at V and 3 bases at J; junction bases unmatched: 1. The CDR3 has 17 amino acids. The CDR3 sequence is CASSLWGTSGGKNIQYF. The CDR3 DNA sequence: TGTGCCAGCAGTTTATGGGGGACTAGCGGGGGCAAAAACATTCAGTACTTC.

V usage is TRBV11-3 and J usage is TRBJ2-6; D gene uncertain. The CDR3 length is 16 residues. From germline, CDR1 is SGHNT and CDR2 YENEEA. V lost 1 base, J lost 4 bases, and 11 bases lay in between. The CDR3 region is CASSLGTSTGANVLTF. DNA of the CDR3: TGTGCCAGCAGCTTAGGGACCTCAACAGGGGCCAACGTCCTGACTTTC.

This clone came up once. This rearrangement joins TRBV7-8 to TRBJ2-7; 7 bases line up with TRBD2. The CDR3 length is 15 residues. With V trimmed by 4 bases and J by 3 bases, 9 bases remained unmatched. Germline CDR1 SGHVS, CDR2 FQNEAQ. CDR3 sequence: CASSSGGAGIYEQYF. In DNA, the CDR3 is TGTGCCAGCAGCTCCGGTGGAGCGGGGATCTACGAGCAGTACTTC.

A few counts support this clone. The CDR3 is CASSLVAYGGNTEAFF. CDR3 nucleotide sequence: TGTGCCAGCAGCTTAGTTGCCTATGGAGGTAACACTGAAGCTTTCTTT. The chain is built from TRBV7-6 and TRBJ1-1; D gene uncertain. This CDR3 comprises 16 residues. V was shortened by 1 base and J by 2 bases, with 14 bases between the two germline ends. Germline CDR1 and CDR2: SGHVS and FNYEAQ. Filled out from reference TRBV7-6 and TRBJ1-1, the complete variable domain reads GAGVSQSPRYKVTKRGQDVALRCDPISGHVSLYWYRQALGQGPEFLTYFNYEAQQDKSGLPNDRFSAERPEGSISTLTIQRTEQRDSAMYRCASSLVAYGGNTEAFFGQGTRLTVV.

J is TRBJ2-5 and V is TRBV3-1 (or the pseudogene TRBV3-2), with 8 positions matching TRBD2. Trimming removed 4 bases from V and 6 bases from J; junction bases left unmatched: 4. Germline V gives CDR1 LGHDT, CDR2 YNNKEL (reference sequence). The CDR3 has 13 amino acids. In nucleotides, the CDR3 is TGTGCCAGCAGCCCGCTAGCGGGTCAGACCCAGTACTTC. Residues: CASSPLAGQTQYF.

This clone was recorded once. V and J are TRBV5-1 and TRBJ2-5; TRBD2 agrees at 7 bases. The J segment lost 5 bases and the V segment lost 3 bases, leaving 10 bases of the junction unmatched. The CDR3 loop spans 15 amino acids. Germline V gene data show CDR1 as SGHRS and CDR2 as YFSETQ. The CDR3 DNA follows: TGCGCCAGCAGCTGGCACCAGGGAGGGAAGGAGACCCAGTACTTC. Its translation is CASSWHQGGKETQYF.

The rearrangement links TRBV14 to TRBJ2-4, with D perhaps TRBD1 (6 bases). The V and J ends lost 3 bases and 2 bases respectively, with 11 bases between them. The CDR3 contains 15 residues. CDR1 is SGHDN, CDR2 FVKESK, per germline. The CDR3 DNA reads TGTGCCAGCAGCCACGGGACAACTTCCAAAAACATTCAGTACTTC. The encoded protein is CASSHGTTSKNIQYF. The complete variable domain, with remaining parts taken from reference TRBV14 and TRBJ2-4, reads EAGVTQFPSHSVIEKGQTVTLRCDPISGHDNLYWYRRVMGKEIKFLLHFVKESKQDESGMPNNRFLAERTGGTYSTLKVQPAELEDSGVYFCASSHGTTSKNIQYFGAGTRLSVL.

The chain has TRBV28 and TRBJ1-5, with 10 positions matching TRBD1. After removal of 3 bases from V and 6 bases from J, the junction contained 5 bases not matched to a gene. CDR1 is MDHEN and CDR2 is SYDVKM in the germline V gene. The CDR3 is made up of 15 amino acids. The chain's CDR3 is CASSLTGGLTQPQHF. The CDR3, as DNA: TGTGCCAGCAGTTTGACAGGGGGCTTAACTCAGCCCCAGCATTTT. Combining the CDR3 with reference TRBV28 and TRBJ1-5 gives the whole variable domain DVKVTQSSRYLVKRTGEKVFLECVQDMDHENMFWYRQDPGLGLRLIYFSYDVKMKEKGDIPEGYSVSREKKERFSLILESASTNQTSMYLCASSLTGGLTQPQHFGDGTRLSIL.

CDR3 protein: CASSYNRDSLVSQHF. Written as DNA, the CDR3 is TGTGCCAGCAGTTACAACAGGGATAGCCTTGTGTCCCAGCATTTT. The rearrangement uses TRBV6-5 and TRBJ1-5; D might be TRBD1 (6 bases). Trimming took 2 bases from V and 11 from J, leaving 19 bases between them. The CDR3 is 15 amino acids. Per the germline V gene, CDR1 is MNHEY and CDR2 is SVGAGI.

The chain uses TRBV28 and TRBJ2-2; tentatively, D is TRBD1 (5 bases). This CDR3 has 14 residues. Germline assignment: CDR1 MDHEN and CDR2 SYDVKM. Trimming took 2 bases from V and 5 from J, leaving 9 bases between them. The CDR3 DNA reads as TGTGCCAGCAGTTTAGATCAGGGTACCGGGGAGCTGTTTTTT. Residues: CASSLDQGTGELFF.

This chain connects TRBV19 to TRBJ1-3; 7 bases are shared with TRBD1. The CDR3 has 15 amino acids. J gave up 4 bases and V 10 bases, and 13 bases lay outside the gene matches. The germline CDR1 and CDR2 sequences are LNHDA and SQIVND (reference sequence). CDR3: CATKKEGAEGNTIYF. The CDR3 nucleotides read TGTGCCACGAAGAAAGAGGGGGCTGAAGGAAACACCATATATTTT.

This sequence joins TRBV9 and TRBJ1-4; tentatively, D is TRBD1 (6 bases). Trimming took off 0 bases at V and 8 bases at J, with 14 bases between the two ends. The germline gives CDR1 SGDLS, CDR2 YYNGEE. The CDR3 covers 15 residues. The CDR3: CASSVASGAGEKLFF. CDR3 in DNA: TGTGCCAGCAGCGTAGCGTCGGGGGCGGGCGAAAAACTGTTTTTT.

This sequence joins TRBV30 and TRBJ1-1; unclear D gene. V dropped 8 bases and J dropped 11 bases, with 9 bases sitting between them. Germline-derived CDR1 and CDR2 are GTSNPN and SVGIG (reference sequence). The CDR3 covers 8 residues. The CDR3 sequence: CAADVAFF. The CDR3 nucleotides are TGTGCCGCCGACGTCGCTTTCTTT.

The chain recombines TRBV29-1 with TRBJ2-2; 12 bases map to TRBD2. The germline V gene has CDR1 SQVTM and CDR2 ANQGSEA. The J segment lost 4 bases and the V segment lost 6 bases, leaving 9 bases of the junction unmatched. This CDR3 has 16 amino acids. The CDR3 region has the DNA TGCAGCGTGACCGGGACTAGCGGGTTCGCCACCGGGGAGCTGTTTTTT. This gives the protein CSVTGTSGFATGELFF.

This clone was counted only a few times. J is TRBJ2-1 and V is TRBV27; 9 bases fit TRBD1. The CDR3 is made up of 14 amino acids. V dropped 5 bases and J dropped 8; count of bases not matched to a gene: 7. The germline CDR1 and CDR2 sequences are MNHEY and SMNVEV (reference sequence). The CDR3 DNA sequence: TGTGCCAGCAGTCCCACGACAGGGGGGTATGAGCAGTTCTTC. This encodes CASSPTTGGYEQFF.

The gene calls are TRBV9 and TRBJ1-1, with D perhaps matching TRBD1 (5 bases). CDR1 SGDLS and CDR2 YYNGEE come from the germline V gene. With 0 bases removed from V and 4 bases from J, the gap between germline ends came to 10 bases. The CDR3 is 14 amino acids. The CDR3 region has the DNA TGTGCCAGCAGCGTAGGAGGGGAGGGCACTGAAGCTTTCTTT. This translates into CASSVGGEGTEAFF.

This chain links TRBV6-5 with TRBJ1-6; a weak D match, TRBD1 (6 bases). Deletions cut 5 bases from V and 8 bases from J, with 16 bases between. The CDR3 has 15 residues. The germline V gene encodes CDR1 MNHEY and CDR2 SVGAGI. The CDR3 nucleotides are TGTGCCAGCAGTCCGTGGGACAATAAGTATTCACCCCTCCACTTT. Protein sequence: CASSPWDNKYSPLHF.

This chain uses TRBV19 with TRBJ2-7; TRBD1 aligns across 8 bases. The V gene end was trimmed by 2 bases and the J gene end by 5 bases; junction bases not matched to a gene: 17. From germline, CDR1 is LNHDA and CDR2 SQIVND (reference sequence). The CDR3 is made up of 18 amino acids. CDR3 nucleotide sequence: TGTGCCAGTAGTATATTCCAGGGGGCCAGATTACGTGTCGACGAGCAGTACTTC. It is translated as CASSIFQGARLRVDEQYF.

The chain joins TRBV27 to TRBJ2-1; 9 bases match TRBD1. V gave up 3 bases and J gave up 8 bases; unmatched junction bases: 8. Germline values: CDR1 MNHEY, CDR2 SMNVEV (reference sequence). This CDR3 has 15 amino acids. CDR3 sequence (DNA): TGTGCCAGCAGTTTCCCGGACAGGGGAGGGCATGAGCAGTTCTTC. Translated, it gives CASSFPDRGGHEQFF.

As DNA, the CDR3 is TGTGCCAGCAGACCTTCCGGGACACCCTCTTCTGAGCAGTACTTC. This encodes CASRPSGTPSSEQYF. The chain links TRBV6-5 to TRBJ2-7, with a tentative D call TRBD1 (6 bases). Trimming took off 6 bases at V and 7 bases at J, with 22 bases between the two ends. This CDR3 is built from 15 residues. The germline V gene has CDR1 MNHEY and CDR2 SVGAGI.

This chain uses TRBV6-5 with TRBJ2-5, with TRBD1 matching over 8 bases. With 10 bases clipped from V and 5 bases from J, the junction kept 6 bases outside the gene matches. Per germline, CDR1 MNHEY and CDR2 SVGAGI. CDR3 size: 12 residues. The CDR3 sequence is CATRQGRETQYF. CDR3 nucleotide sequence: TGTGCCACCAGACAGGGGAGGGAGACCCAGTACTTC.

The chain carries TRBV5-1 and TRBJ2-2; perhaps TRBD1 as D (7 bases). The CDR3 runs 14 residues. Germline CDR1 SGHRS, CDR2 YFSETQ. V dropped 6 bases and J dropped 6 bases, with 15 bases sitting between them. The CDR3 coding sequence is TGCGCCAGCAACTGGAGGGGGCTTGCCGGGGAGCTGTTTTTT. It translates to CASNWRGLAGELFF.

The genes are TRBV7-9 and TRBJ1-3; D is undetermined. Germline V gene lookup returns CDR1 SEHNR and CDR2 FQNEAQ (reference sequence). This CDR3 contains 17 residues. V gave up 0 bases and J gave up 0 bases, with 12 bases separating them. The CDR3 nucleotides read TGTGCCAGCAGCTTAGCGCACCAGTGGCTCTCTGGAAACACCATATATTTT. It is translated as CASSLAHQWLSGNTIYF. The variable domain in full, with the rest retrieved from reference TRBV7-9 and TRBJ1-3, is DTGVSQNPRHKITKRGQNVTFRCDPISEHNRLYWYRQTLGQGPEFLTYFQNEAQLEKSRLLSDRFSAERPKGSFSTLEIQRTEQGDSAMYLCASSLAHQWLSGNTIYFGEGSWLTVV.

V gene TRBV5-6 combines with J gene TRBJ1-4; D is unclear. The CDR3 is made up of 14 amino acids. Trimming took 0 bases from V and 8 from J, leaving 11 bases between them. The germline gives CDR1 SGHDT, CDR2 YYEEEE. For the CDR3, the DNA is TGTGCCAGCAGCTTGGCGGCAGTAGGGGAAAAACTGTTTTTT. Protein: CASSLAAVGEKLFF.